This entry features one T cell receptor beta chain sequence. Repertoires were generated with immunoSEQ multiplex PCR, while TCRdb's copy carries only in-frame clones and drops some. The table includes about 14,000 clones, 70% to 75% detected once. The sample comes from a study of OX40 agonist ivuxolimab in advanced cancers. Germline trimming cut 0 bases from V and 5 bases from J; bases unmatched to any gene: 0. There are 13 residues in the CDR3. Germline CDR1 SGHRS, CDR2 YFSETQ. This TCR came from an adult with an advanced solid tumor such as melanoma, head and neck, liver or kidney cancer. The V call is TRBV5-1, the J call TRBJ2-5; TRBD2 agrees at 8 bases. Sample: CD4+ or CD8+ T cells sorted from blood, taken in a trial of the OX40 agonist ivuxolimab. CDR3 sequence: CASSLGLAETQYF. The CDR3 nucleotides read TGCGCCAGCAGCTTGGGACTAGCGGAGACCCAGTACTTC.